These T cell receptor beta chains were read from a single sample in a study of lymphopenia after photon versus proton radiotherapy. The data were produced by immunoSEQ multiplex PCR, yet TCRdb's version contains in-frame clones alone and is incomplete. There are 30,000 to 45,000 clones in the sample; approximately 90% occur only once, and approximately 16% lies in the top ten. Sequencing used peripheral blood, obtained from a patient treated with photon-based radiotherapy. The receptors come from a man between 60 and 75 years old with cholangiocarcinoma. The CDR3 runs from the conserved cysteine through the conserved F or W. Each record gives: D gene, V gene, J gene, clone size, CDR3 DNA, CDR3 protein. The D gene is left open where the match is weak. Size is stated for part of the rows, as once, few or many counts, or as a class when the clone is expanded.

D: TRBD1
V: TRBV27
J: TRBJ2-5
size: NA
DNA: TGTGCCAGCAGTTTATCGTGGACAGGGGGTGCCACCCAGTACTTC
CDR3: CASSLSWTGGATQYF

D: TRBD1
V: TRBV27
J: TRBJ1-5
size: NA
DNA: TGTGCCAGCACCACAGGGGGTCAGCCCCAGCATTTT
CDR3: CASTTGGQPQHF

D: TRBD2
V: TRBV27
J: TRBJ2-1
size: NA
DNA: TGTGCCAGCACCCTAGCGGGGAGCTCCTACAATGAGCAGTTCTTC
CDR3: CASTLAGSSYNEQFF

D: NA
V: TRBV19
J: TRBJ2-5
size: NA
DNA: TGTGCCAGTAGTATGTTAGCCCCGGCCTACCAAGAGACCCAGTACTTC
CDR3: CASSMLAPAYQETQYF

D: NA
V: TRBV7-9
J: TRBJ2-7
size: NA
DNA: TGTGCCAGCAGCCAGGATCCGGGACAAAGAGAGTACTTC
CDR3: CASSQDPGQREYF

D: TRBD1
V: TRBV2
J: TRBJ1-2
size: NA
DNA: TGTGCCAGCAGTCTCTCCAGACAGGGCGACTATGGCTACACCTTC
CDR3: CASSLSRQGDYGYTF

D: NA
V: TRBV12-2
J: TRBJ2-7
size: NA
DNA: TGTGCAAGTCGCCCTCGTAAGGCCCACGAGCAGTACTTC
CDR3: CASRPRKAHEQYF

D: NA
V: TRBV7-8
J: TRBJ2-3
size: few
DNA: TGTGCCAGCAGCCCCCAAGATACGCAGTATTTT
CDR3: CASSPQDTQYF

D: TRBD1
V: TRBV5-6
J: TRBJ1-2
size: NA
DNA: TGTGCCAGCAGCTTACAGGGGACTGGCTACACCTTC
CDR3: CASSLQGTGYTF

D: TRBD1
V: TRBV7-3
J: TRBJ2-2
size: NA
DNA: TGTGCCAGCAGCCGGACAGGGACCACCGGGGAGCTGTTTTTT
CDR3: CASSRTGTTGELFF

D: NA
V: TRBV7-9
J: TRBJ2-7
size: NA
DNA: TGTGCCAGCAGCGTCCGGGAGCCTTACGAGCAGTACTTC
CDR3: CASSVREPYEQYF

D: TRBD2
V: TRBV9
J: TRBJ2-1
size: NA
DNA: TGTGCCAGCAGCGCCCCGGGACTAGCGGGAGAATTTGAGCAGTTCTTC
CDR3: CASSAPGLAGEFEQFF

D: NA
V: TRBV7-6
J: TRBJ2-3
size: NA
DNA: TGTGCCAGCAGCCGACGGGGTACGAATACGCAGTATTTT
CDR3: CASSRRGTNTQYF

D: TRBD1
V: TRBV27
J: TRBJ2-7
size: once
DNA: TGTGCCAGCAGTCCCACTATGGGACAGGGATACGAGCAGTACTTC
CDR3: CASSPTMGQGYEQYF

D: NA
V: TRBV12-2
J: TRBJ2-5
size: NA
DNA: TGTGCAAGTCGCCCCTTACAGGGTCCGGAGACCCAGTACTTC
CDR3: CASRPLQGPETQYF

D: TRBD2
V: TRBV10-3
J: TRBJ2-1
size: NA
DNA: TGTGCCATCAGAGACGCCACTAGCGGGGGAAACAATGAGCAGTTCTTC
CDR3: CAIRDATSGGNNEQFF

D: TRBD2
V: TRBV11-3
J: TRBJ2-1
size: NA
DNA: TGTGCCAGCAGCCCAAGCGGGGGGGCTTTCGGTAATGAGCAGTTCTTC
CDR3: CASSPSGGAFGNEQFF

D: NA
V: TRBV7-7
J: TRBJ2-1
size: NA
DNA: TGTGCTAGCAGCTTAGGAGAGACCGATGAGCAGTTCTTC
CDR3: CASSLGETDEQFF

D: NA
V: TRBV21-1
J: TRBJ1-2
size: NA
DNA: TGTGCCAGCAGCAAAAGGGGTCAGAACCCGAACTATGGCTACACCTTC
CDR3: CASSKRGQNPNYGYTF

D: NA
V: TRBV2
J: TRBJ2-3
size: NA
DNA: TGTGCCAGCAGGGCCGAAACACCCACAGATACGCAGTATTTT
CDR3: CASRAETPTDTQYF

D: NA
V: TRBV5-4
J: TRBJ2-5
size: NA
DNA: TGTGCCAGCAGCTTGGCCGGAGGGGAAGAGACCCAGTACTTC
CDR3: CASSLAGGEETQYF

D: NA
V: TRBV2
J: TRBJ2-7
size: NA
DNA: TGTGCCAGCAGGGGGCCCAGATGGGAGCAGTACTTC
CDR3: CASRGPRWEQYF

D: NA
V: TRBV27
J: TRBJ2-6
size: NA
DNA: TGTGCCACTACAGGAACTGGGGCCAACGTCCTGACTTTC
CDR3: CATTGTGANVLTF

D: NA
V: TRBV21-1
J: TRBJ1-5
size: NA
DNA: TGTGCCAGCAGCCCCTACGGGCAGGGAGGGGACAATCAGCCCCAGCATTTT
CDR3: CASSPYGQGGDNQPQHF

D: TRBD1
V: TRBV14
J: TRBJ2-5
size: NA
DNA: TGTGCCAGCAGCCACTGGACAGGGAAAGAGACCCAGTACTTC
CDR3: CASSHWTGKETQYF

D: NA
V: TRBV19
J: TRBJ1-4
size: once
DNA: TGTGCCAGTAGTAACCGGCAGGGTGGATGGTCGGAAAAACTGTTTTTT
CDR3: CASSNRQGGWSEKLFF

D: NA
V: TRBV7-8
J: TRBJ2-7
size: NA
DNA: TGTGCCAGCAGCTTAGAATTTATACCGGGGGACAGCTCCTACGAGCAGTACTTC
CDR3: CASSLEFIPGDSSYEQYF

D: NA
V: TRBV15
J: TRBJ2-3
size: NA
DNA: TGTGCCACCAGCTTGACCAGCACAGATACGCAGTATTTT
CDR3: CATSLTSTDTQYF

D: NA
V: TRBV6-1
J: TRBJ2-7
size: NA
DNA: TGTGCCAGCAGTGCTGTTCAGGGCCCCTACGAGCAGTACTTC
CDR3: CASSAVQGPYEQYF

D: NA
V: TRBV5-1
J: TRBJ1-5
size: NA
DNA: TGCGCCAGCAGCTTGGTCCCCGCGGACAACAATCAGCCCCAGCATTTT
CDR3: CASSLVPADNNQPQHF

D: TRBD1
V: TRBV15
J: TRBJ1-3
size: NA
DNA: TGTGCCACCAGCAGAGATAGGGGGCTTGACACCATATATTTT
CDR3: CATSRDRGLDTIYF

D: NA
V: TRBV5-1
J: TRBJ2-1
size: NA
DNA: TGCGCCAGCAGCTCAGGGTCAGCCTCCTACAATGAGCAGTTCTTC
CDR3: CASSSGSASYNEQFF

D: TRBD2
V: TRBV14
J: TRBJ2-1
size: NA
DNA: TGTGCCAGCAGCCGCCGACTAGCGGGAGAAAATGAGCAGTTCTTC
CDR3: CASSRRLAGENEQFF

D: TRBD1
V: TRBV6-5
J: TRBJ2-7
size: NA
DNA: TGTGCCAGCAGTACCGGGACAGGGTCCCTGGAGCAGTACTTC
CDR3: CASSTGTGSLEQYF

D: TRBD2
V: TRBV6-5
J: TRBJ2-3
size: few
DNA: TGTGCCAGCAGTTACGGTGCGGGAGGGGGTACGCAGTATTTT
CDR3: CASSYGAGGGTQYF

D: NA
V: TRBV10-3
J: TRBJ2-5
size: NA
DNA: TGTGCCATCAGTGGGAGTAGCGTGGGGGAGACCCAGTACTTC
CDR3: CAISGSSVGETQYF

D: NA
V: TRBV4-2
J: TRBJ1-6
size: few
DNA: TGTGCCAGCAGCCAAGCGATTAACTCACCCCTCCACTTT
CDR3: CASSQAINSPLHF

D: NA
V: TRBV19
J: TRBJ1-6
size: NA
DNA: TGTGCCAGTAGTATAGATCCTCTCCAGCGGGGTTATAATTCACCCCTCCACTTT
CDR3: CASSIDPLQRGYNSPLHF

D: NA
V: TRBV28
J: TRBJ2-2
size: NA
DNA: TGTGCCAGCTCCGGGCGGGTGGACACCGGGGAGCTGTTTTTT
CDR3: CASSGRVDTGELFF

D: TRBD2
V: TRBV5-1
J: TRBJ2-3
size: NA
DNA: TGCGCCAGCAGCTTGGGGGGGACTAGCGGCACAGATACGCAGTATTTT
CDR3: CASSLGGTSGTDTQYF

D: TRBD2
V: TRBV19
J: TRBJ2-2
size: NA
DNA: TGTGCCAGTAGGACCCAACTAGCGTCAGGGGAGCTGTTTTTT
CDR3: CASRTQLASGELFF

D: NA
V: TRBV4-3
J: TRBJ1-4
size: NA
DNA: TGCGCCAGCAGCCGAGTATCCCTAGGCCCCGGAGGTGAAAAACTGTTTTTT
CDR3: CASSRVSLGPGGEKLFF

D: NA
V: TRBV10-3
J: TRBJ2-1
size: NA
DNA: TGTGCCATCAGTGACCCTGGGGATTACAATGAGCAGTTCTTC
CDR3: CAISDPGDYNEQFF

D: NA
V: TRBV12-5
J: TRBJ2-7
size: NA
DNA: TGTGCTAGTGCCCTGGGGGTTAACTCCTACGAGCAGTACTTC
CDR3: CASALGVNSYEQYF

D: NA
V: TRBV19
J: TRBJ1-4
size: NA
DNA: TGTGCCAGTAGCAGGGACCGCCCAACTGCAACTAATGAAAAACTGTTTTTT
CDR3: CASSRDRPTATNEKLFF

D: NA
V: TRBV4-1
J: TRBJ2-7
size: NA
DNA: TGCGCCAGCAGCCAGTGGGACTCAAGCTCCTACGAGCAGTACTTC
CDR3: CASSQWDSSSYEQYF

D: NA
V: TRBV28
J: TRBJ1-1
size: once
DNA: TGTGCCAGCAGATCCCCGGCAGATATGAACACTGAAGCTTTCTTT
CDR3: CASRSPADMNTEAFF

D: NA
V: TRBV4-1
J: TRBJ2-3
size: NA
DNA: TGCGCCAGCAGCCAAGTGGTCGGGGGTCTCACAGATACGCAGTATTTT
CDR3: CASSQVVGGLTDTQYF

D: NA
V: TRBV19
J: TRBJ1-5
size: NA
DNA: TGTGCCAGTAGTATGCGGTTCCGGATTGGCAATCAGCCCCAGCATTTT
CDR3: CASSMRFRIGNQPQHF

D: NA
V: TRBV7-2
J: TRBJ1-1
size: NA
DNA: TGTGCCAGCAGCTGGGACCTTCCGGCTGCGAACACTGAAGCTTTCTTT
CDR3: CASSWDLPAANTEAFF

D: NA
V: TRBV6-5
J: TRBJ2-7
size: once
DNA: TGTGCCAGCAGTTACGGGCAACTATACGAGCAGTACTTC
CDR3: CASSYGQLYEQYF

D: NA
V: TRBV6-5
J: TRBJ2-7
size: NA
DNA: TGTGCCAGCAGTTACTCGCAGGGCGAGCAGTACTTC
CDR3: CASSYSQGEQYF

D: TRBD2
V: TRBV7-8
J: TRBJ2-1
size: NA
DNA: TGTGCCAGCAGCTTAGAGGGGGGACTAGCGGGAGTGGAGCAGTTCTTC
CDR3: CASSLEGGLAGVEQFF

D: NA
V: TRBV19
J: TRBJ1-2
size: few
DNA: TGTGCCAGTAGTACGACTGGAGCTCATGGCTACACCTTC
CDR3: CASSTTGAHGYTF